The present T cell receptor beta chain was sequenced within a study of cytomegalovirus exposure and HLA in healthy donors. Whole-study results and caveats: Highly shared sequence variants in one cluster were likely a sequencing artifact. A later analysis associated about 18,000 TCR beta sequences with HLA alleles at a 0.05 false discovery rate.

On this clone: Its antigen remains unknown.

Trimming cost V 1 base and J 9 bases; bases outside gene matches: 9. Per the germline V gene, CDR1 is PRHDT and CDR2 is FYEKMQ (reference sequence). The length of the CDR3 is 15 residues. The PCR was carried out with 60 Vbeta primers and 13 Jbeta primers. Generated by immunoSEQ multiplex PCR, the TCRdb table keeps only in-frame clones and is missing some. The profile shows about 120,000 clones, 60% to 85% of them singletons. The V gene is TRBV13, the J gene TRBJ2-1, with 7 nucleotides matching TRBD1. This clonotype was obtained from a female donor in good health and CMV-seronegative. Sample: PBMCs. CDR3 sequence: CASSLEGSQGPEQFF. In DNA form, the CDR3 reads TGTGCCAGCAGCTTAGAGGGTTCACAGGGGCCTGAGCAGTTCTTC.